This TCR beta chain was captured in a study of blood T cell repertoires in COVID-19. Data came from immunoSEQ multiplex PCR; TCRdb stores just in-frame clones and leaves some out. The sample holds around 140,000 clones, 75% to 90% seen once. CDR3 length: 13 residues. This rearrangement joins TRBV12-3 or TRBV12-4 to TRBJ1-5; 9 nucleotides match TRBD1. The receptor's source is a woman between 50 and 59 years old with acute or convalescent COVID-19. Sequencing was done on a sample of peripheral blood. CDR3 sequence reads: CLTRDRGNQPQHF. CDR3 nucleotide sequence: TGTCTCACCCGGGACAGGGGCAATCAGCCCCAGCATTTT.